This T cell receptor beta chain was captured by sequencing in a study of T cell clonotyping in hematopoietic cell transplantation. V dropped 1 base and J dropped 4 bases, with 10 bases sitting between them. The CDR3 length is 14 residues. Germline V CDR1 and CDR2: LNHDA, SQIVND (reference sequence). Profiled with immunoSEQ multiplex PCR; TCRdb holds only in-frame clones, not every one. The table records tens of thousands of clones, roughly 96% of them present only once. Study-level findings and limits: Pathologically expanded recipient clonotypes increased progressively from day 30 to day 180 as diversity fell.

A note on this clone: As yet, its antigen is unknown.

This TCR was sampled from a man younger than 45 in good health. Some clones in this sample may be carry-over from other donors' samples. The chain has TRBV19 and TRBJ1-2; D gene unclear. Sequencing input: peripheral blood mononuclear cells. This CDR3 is CASSIGVTVYGYTF. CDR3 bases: TGTGCCAGTAGTATAGGAGTCACAGTCTATGGCTACACCTTC. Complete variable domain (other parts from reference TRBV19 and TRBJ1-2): DGGITQSPKYLFRKEGQNVTLSCEQNLNHDAMYWYRQDPGQGLRLIYYSQIVNDFQKGDIAEGYSVSREKKESFPLTVTSAQKNPTAFYLCASSIGVTVYGYTFGSGTRLTVV.